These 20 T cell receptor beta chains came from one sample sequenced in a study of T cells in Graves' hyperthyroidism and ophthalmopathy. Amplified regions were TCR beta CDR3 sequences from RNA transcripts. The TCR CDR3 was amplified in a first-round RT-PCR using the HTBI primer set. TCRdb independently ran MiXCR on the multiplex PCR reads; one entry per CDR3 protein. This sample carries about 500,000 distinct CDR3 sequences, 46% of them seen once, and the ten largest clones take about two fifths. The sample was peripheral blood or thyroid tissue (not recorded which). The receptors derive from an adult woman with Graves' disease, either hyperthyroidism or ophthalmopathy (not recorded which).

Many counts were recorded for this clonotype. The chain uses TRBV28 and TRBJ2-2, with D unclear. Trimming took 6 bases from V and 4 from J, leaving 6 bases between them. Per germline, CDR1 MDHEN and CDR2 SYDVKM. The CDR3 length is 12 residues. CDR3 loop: CASSRRTGELFF. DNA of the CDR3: TGTGCCAGCAGCCGACGCACCGGGGAGCTGTTTTTT.

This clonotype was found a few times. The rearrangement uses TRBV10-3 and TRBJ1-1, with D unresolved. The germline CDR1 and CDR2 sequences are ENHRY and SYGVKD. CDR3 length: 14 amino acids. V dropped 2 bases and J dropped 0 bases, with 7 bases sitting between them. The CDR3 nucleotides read TGTGCCATCAGTGAGAGTAGAGTGAACACTGAAGCTTTCTTT. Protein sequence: CAISESRVNTEAFF.

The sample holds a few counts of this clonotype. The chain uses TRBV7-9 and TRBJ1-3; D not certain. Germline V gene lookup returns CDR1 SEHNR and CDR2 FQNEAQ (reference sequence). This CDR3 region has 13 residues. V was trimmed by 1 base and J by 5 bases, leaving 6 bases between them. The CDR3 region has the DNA TGTGCCAGCAGCTTAGGGTCTCGAAACACCATATATTTT. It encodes CASSLGSRNTIYF.

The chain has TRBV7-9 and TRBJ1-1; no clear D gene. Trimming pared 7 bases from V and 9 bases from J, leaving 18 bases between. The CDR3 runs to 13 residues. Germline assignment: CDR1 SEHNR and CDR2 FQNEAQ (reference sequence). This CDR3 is CASTSPPRVKAFF. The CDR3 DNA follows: TGTGCCAGCACCTCCCCCCCTAGGGTCAAAGCTTTCTTT.

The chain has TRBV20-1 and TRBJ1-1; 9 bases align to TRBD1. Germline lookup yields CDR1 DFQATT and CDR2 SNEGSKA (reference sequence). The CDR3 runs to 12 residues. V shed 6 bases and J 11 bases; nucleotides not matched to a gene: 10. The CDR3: CSAWDRVQVAFF. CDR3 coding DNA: TGCAGTGCCTGGGACAGGGTGCAGGTGGCTTTCTTT.

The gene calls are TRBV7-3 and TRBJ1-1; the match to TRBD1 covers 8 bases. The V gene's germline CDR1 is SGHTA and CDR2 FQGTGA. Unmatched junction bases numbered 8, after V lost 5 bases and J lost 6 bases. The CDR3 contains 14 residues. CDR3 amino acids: CASSPDRDGAEAFF. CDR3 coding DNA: TGTGCCAGCAGCCCGGACAGGGACGGCGCTGAAGCTTTCTTT.

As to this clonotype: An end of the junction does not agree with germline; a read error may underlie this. CDR3 sequence: CAGSASYNSPLHF. In nucleotides, the CDR3 is TGTGCCGGCAGTGCCTCCTATAATTCACCCCTCCACTTT. The chain recombines TRBV2 with TRBJ1-6; D unclear. Germline V lookup: CDR1 SNHLY, CDR2 FYNNEI. The CDR3 runs to 13 residues. Full variable domain (remainder filled in from reference TRBV2 and TRBJ1-6): EPEVTQTPSHQVTQMGQEVILRCVPISNHLYFYWYRQILGQKVEFLVSFYNNEISEKSEIFDDQFSVERPDGSNFTLKIRSTKLEDSAMYFCAGSASYNSPLHFGNGTRLTVT.

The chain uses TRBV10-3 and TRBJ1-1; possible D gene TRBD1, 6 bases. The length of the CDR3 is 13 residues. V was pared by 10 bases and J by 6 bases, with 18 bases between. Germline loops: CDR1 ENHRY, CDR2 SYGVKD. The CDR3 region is CATRLRGQAEAFF. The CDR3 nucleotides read TGTGCCACAAGATTACGGGGGCAAGCTGAAGCTTTCTTT.

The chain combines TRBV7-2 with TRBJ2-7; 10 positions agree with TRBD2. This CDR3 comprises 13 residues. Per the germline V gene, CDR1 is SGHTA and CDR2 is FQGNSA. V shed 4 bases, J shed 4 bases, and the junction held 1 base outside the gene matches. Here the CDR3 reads CASSSTSGYEQYF. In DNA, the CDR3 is TGTGCCAGCAGCTCGACTAGCGGGTACGAGCAGTACTTC.

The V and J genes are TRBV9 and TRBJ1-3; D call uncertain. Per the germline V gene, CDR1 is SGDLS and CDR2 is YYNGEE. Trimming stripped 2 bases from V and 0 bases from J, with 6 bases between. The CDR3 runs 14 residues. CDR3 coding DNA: TGTGCCAGCAGCGTTCAGGACTCTGGAAACACCATATATTTT. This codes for CASSVQDSGNTIYF.

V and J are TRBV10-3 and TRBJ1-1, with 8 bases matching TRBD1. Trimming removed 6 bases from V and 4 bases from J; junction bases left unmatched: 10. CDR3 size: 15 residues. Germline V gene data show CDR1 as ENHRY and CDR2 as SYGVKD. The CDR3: CAIRGGQGAGTEAFF. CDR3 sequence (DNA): TGTGCCATCAGGGGAGGACAGGGTGCGGGCACTGAAGCTTTCTTT.

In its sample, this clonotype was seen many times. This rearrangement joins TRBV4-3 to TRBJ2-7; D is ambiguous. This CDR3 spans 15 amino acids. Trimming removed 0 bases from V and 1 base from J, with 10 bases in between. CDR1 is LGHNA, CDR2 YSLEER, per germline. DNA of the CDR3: TGCGCCAGCAGCCAAGATCGACTCCCGTCCTACGAGCAGTACTTC. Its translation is CASSQDRLPSYEQYF.

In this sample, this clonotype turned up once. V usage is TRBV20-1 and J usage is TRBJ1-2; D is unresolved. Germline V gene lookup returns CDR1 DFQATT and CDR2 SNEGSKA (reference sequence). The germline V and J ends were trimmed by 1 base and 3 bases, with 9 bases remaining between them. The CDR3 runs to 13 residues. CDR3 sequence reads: CSARARSDYGYTF. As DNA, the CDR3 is TGCAGTGCTAGAGCGCGGAGTGACTATGGCTACACCTTC.

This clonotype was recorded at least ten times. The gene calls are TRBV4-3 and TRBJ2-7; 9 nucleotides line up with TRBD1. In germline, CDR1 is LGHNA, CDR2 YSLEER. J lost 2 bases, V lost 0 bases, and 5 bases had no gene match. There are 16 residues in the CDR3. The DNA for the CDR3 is TGCGCCAGCAGCCAAGATCCGGGACAGGGACCCTACGAGCAGTACTTC. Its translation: CASSQDPGQGPYEQYF.

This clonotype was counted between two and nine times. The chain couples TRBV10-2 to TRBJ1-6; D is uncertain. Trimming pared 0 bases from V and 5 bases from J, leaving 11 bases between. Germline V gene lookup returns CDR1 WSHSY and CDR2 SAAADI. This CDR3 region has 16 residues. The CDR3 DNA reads TGCGCCAGCAGTGAGTCTACGGCCGGAGATAATTCACCCCTCCACTTT. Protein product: CASSESTAGDNSPLHF.

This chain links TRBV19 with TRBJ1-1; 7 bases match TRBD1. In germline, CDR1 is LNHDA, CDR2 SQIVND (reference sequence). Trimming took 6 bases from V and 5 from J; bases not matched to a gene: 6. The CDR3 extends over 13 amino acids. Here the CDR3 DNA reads TGTGCCAGTAGCGGGACAGTCTTGACTGAAGCTTTCTTT. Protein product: CASSGTVLTEAFF.

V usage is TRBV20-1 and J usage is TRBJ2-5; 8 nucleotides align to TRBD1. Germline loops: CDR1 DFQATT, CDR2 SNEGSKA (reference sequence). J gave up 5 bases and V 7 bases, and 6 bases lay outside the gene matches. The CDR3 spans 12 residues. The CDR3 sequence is CSVPDRVETQYF. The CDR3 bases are TGCAGTGTTCCGGACAGGGTTGAGACCCAGTACTTC.

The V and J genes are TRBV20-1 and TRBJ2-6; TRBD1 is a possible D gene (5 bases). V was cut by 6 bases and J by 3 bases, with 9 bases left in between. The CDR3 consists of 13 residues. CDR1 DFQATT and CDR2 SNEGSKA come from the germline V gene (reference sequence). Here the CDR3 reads CSAAGYGANVLTF. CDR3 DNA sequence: TGCAGTGCAGCAGGGTATGGGGCCAACGTCCTGACTTTC.

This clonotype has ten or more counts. The CDR3 sequence: CASSQGVRDSRMNTEAFF. Here the CDR3 DNA reads TGCGCCAGCAGCCAAGGGGTGAGGGACAGCCGCATGAACACTGAAGCTTTCTTT. This sequence joins TRBV4-3 and TRBJ1-1; 7 bases map to TRBD1. This CDR3 has 18 amino acids. Germline V gives CDR1 LGHNA, CDR2 YSLEER. The V gene end was trimmed by 1 base and the J gene end by 0 bases; junction bases not matched to a gene: 11.

DNA for the CDR3: TGTGCCAGTAGTTCCGGGTTGTCTGAAGCTTTCTTT. This translates into CASSSGLSEAFF. The gene calls are TRBV19 and TRBJ1-1, with D uncertain. Germline V gene sequence: CDR1 LNHDA, CDR2 SQIVND (reference sequence). The CDR3 runs to 12 residues. V was pared by 5 bases and J by 6 bases, with 10 bases between.